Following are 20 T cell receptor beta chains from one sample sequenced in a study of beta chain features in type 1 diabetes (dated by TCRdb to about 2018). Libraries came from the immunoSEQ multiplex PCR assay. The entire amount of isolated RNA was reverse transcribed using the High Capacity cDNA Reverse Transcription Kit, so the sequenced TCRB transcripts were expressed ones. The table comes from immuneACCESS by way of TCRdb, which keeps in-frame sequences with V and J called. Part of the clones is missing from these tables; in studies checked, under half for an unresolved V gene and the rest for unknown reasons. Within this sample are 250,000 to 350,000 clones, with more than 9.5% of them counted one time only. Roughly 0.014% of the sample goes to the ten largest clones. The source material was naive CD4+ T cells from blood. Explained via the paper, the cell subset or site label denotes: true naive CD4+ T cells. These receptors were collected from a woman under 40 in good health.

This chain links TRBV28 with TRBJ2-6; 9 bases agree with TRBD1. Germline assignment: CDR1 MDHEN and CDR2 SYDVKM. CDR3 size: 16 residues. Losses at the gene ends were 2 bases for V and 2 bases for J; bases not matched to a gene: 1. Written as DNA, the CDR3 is TGTGCCAGCAGTTTAAGACAGGGGGCTGGGGCCAACGTCCTGACTTTC. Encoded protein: CASSLRQGAGANVLTF. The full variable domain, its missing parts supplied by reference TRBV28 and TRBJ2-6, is DVKVTQSSRYLVKRTGEKVFLECVQDMDHENMFWYRQDPGLGLRLIYFSYDVKMKEKGDIPEGYSVSREKKERFSLILESASTNQTSMYLCASSLRQGAGANVLTFGAGSRLTVL.

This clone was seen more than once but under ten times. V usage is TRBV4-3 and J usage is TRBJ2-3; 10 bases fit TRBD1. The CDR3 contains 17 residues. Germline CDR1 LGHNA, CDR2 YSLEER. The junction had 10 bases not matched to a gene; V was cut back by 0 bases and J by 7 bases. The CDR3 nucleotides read TGCGCCAGCAGCCAAGATTGGGGACAGGGGCCGCGAAATACGCAGTATTTT. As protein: CASSQDWGQGPRNTQYF.

The CDR3 sequence: CASAIGGGVIHIQYF. The CDR3 DNA sequence: TGTGCCAGCGCCATTGGGGGGGGCGTTATCCACATTCAGTACTTC. The V gene is TRBV5-6, the J gene TRBJ2-4, with TRBD2 as a possible D gene (7 bases). CDR3 length: 15 amino acids. Trimming took off 7 bases at V and 8 bases at J, with 22 bases between the two ends. CDR1 SGHDT and CDR2 YYEEEE come from the germline V gene.

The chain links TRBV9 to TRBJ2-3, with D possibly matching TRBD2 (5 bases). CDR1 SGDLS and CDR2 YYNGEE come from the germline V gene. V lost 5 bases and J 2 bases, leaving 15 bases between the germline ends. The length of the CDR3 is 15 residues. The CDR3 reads CASSATGVHTDTQYF. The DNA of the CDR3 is TGTGCCAGCAGTGCCACCGGGGTGCACACAGATACGCAGTATTTT.

CDR3 protein: CAWSETSGRKPSYEQYF. CDR3 nucleotides: TGTGCCTGGAGTGAGACTAGCGGGAGGAAACCATCCTACGAGCAGTACTTC. The gene calls are TRBV30 and TRBJ2-5; 13 bases align to TRBD2. TRBJ2-7 matches the DNA end more closely, so the J call is doubtful. CDR1 and CDR2 (germline): GTSNPN, SVGIG (reference sequence). This CDR3 comprises 17 residues.

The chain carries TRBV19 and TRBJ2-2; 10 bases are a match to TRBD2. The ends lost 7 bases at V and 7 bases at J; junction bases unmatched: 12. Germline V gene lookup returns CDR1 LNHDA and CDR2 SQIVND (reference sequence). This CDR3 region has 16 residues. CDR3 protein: CASIPRAGTSVGELFF. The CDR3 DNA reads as TGTGCCAGTATCCCAAGGGCCGGGACTAGCGTCGGGGAGCTGTTTTTT.

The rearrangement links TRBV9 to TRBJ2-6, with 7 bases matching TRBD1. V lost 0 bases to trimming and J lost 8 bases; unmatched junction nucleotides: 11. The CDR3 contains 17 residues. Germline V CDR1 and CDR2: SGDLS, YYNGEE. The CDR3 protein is CASSVVGRGYGTNVLTF. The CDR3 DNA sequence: TGTGCCAGCAGCGTAGTGGGCAGGGGGTACGGGACCAACGTCCTGACTTTC. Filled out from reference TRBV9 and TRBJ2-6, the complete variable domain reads DSGVTQTPKHLITATGQRVTLRCSPRSGDLSVYWYQQSLDQGLQFLIQYYNGEERAKGNILERFSAQQFPDLHSELNLSSLELGDSALYFCASSVVGRGYGTNVLTFGAGSRLTVL.

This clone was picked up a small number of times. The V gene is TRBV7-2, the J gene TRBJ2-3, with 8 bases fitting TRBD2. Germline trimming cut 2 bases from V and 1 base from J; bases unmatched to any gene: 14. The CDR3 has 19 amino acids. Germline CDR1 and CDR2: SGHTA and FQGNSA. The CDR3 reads CASSLTRLAGQGRTDTQYF. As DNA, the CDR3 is TGTGCCAGCAGCTTAACACGGCTAGCGGGCCAGGGACGCACAGATACGCAGTATTTT. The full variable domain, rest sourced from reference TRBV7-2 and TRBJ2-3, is GAGVSQSPSNKVTEKGKDVELRCDPISGHTALYWYRQSLGQGLEFLIYFQGNSAPDKSGLPSDRFSAERTGGSVSTLTIQRTQQEDSAVYLCASSLTRLAGQGRTDTQYFGPGTRLTVL.

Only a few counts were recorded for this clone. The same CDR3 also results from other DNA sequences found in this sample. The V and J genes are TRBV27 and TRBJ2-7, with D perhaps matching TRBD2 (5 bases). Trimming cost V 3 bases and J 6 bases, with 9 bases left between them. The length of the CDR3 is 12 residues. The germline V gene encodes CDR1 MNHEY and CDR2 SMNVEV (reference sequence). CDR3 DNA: TGTGCCAGCAGTTTCCCGGGGTCCGAGCAGTACTTC. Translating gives CASSFPGSEQYF.

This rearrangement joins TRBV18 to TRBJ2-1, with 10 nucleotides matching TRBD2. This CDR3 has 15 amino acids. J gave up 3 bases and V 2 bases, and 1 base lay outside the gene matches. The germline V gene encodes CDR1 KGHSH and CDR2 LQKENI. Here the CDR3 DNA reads TGTGCCAGCTCACCAACTAGCGGGGTCTACAATGAGCAGTTCTTC. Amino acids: CASSPTSGVYNEQFF.

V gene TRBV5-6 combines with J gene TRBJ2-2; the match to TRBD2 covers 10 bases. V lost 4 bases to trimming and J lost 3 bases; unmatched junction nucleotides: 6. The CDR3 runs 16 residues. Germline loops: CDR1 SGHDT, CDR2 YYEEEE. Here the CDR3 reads CASSIGLAVDTGELFF. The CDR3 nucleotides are TGTGCCAGCAGCATAGGACTAGCGGTGGACACCGGGGAGCTGTTTTTT.

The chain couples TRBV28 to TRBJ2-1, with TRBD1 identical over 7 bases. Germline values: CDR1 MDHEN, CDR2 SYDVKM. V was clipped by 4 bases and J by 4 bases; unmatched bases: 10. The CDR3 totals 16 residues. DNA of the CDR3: TGTGCCAGCAGTTCCCCCGGGACAGCCCTATACAATGAGCAGTTCTTC. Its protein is CASSSPGTALYNEQFF. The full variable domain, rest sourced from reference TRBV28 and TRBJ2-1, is DVKVTQSSRYLVKRTGEKVFLECVQDMDHENMFWYRQDPGLGLRLIYFSYDVKMKEKGDIPEGYSVSREKKERFSLILESASTNQTSMYLCASSSPGTALYNEQFFGPGTRLTVL.

The CDR3 DNA sequence: TGTGCCAGCAGCCAAGAGTTTTTAGGAGATGAGCAGTTCTTC. This translates into CASSQEFLGDEQFF. The chain employs TRBV4-2 and TRBJ2-1; D ambiguous. This CDR3 has 14 residues. The germline V and J ends were trimmed by 0 bases and 8 bases, with 11 bases remaining between them. CDR1 LGHNA and CDR2 YNFKEQ come from the germline V gene.

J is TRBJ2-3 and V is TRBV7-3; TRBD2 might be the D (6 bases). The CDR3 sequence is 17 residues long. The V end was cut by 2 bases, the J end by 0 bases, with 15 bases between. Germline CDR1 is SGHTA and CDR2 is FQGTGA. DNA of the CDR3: TGTGCCAGCAGCTTAGGTCCGGGCGGGACTAGCACAGATACGCAGTATTTT. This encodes CASSLGPGGTSTDTQYF.

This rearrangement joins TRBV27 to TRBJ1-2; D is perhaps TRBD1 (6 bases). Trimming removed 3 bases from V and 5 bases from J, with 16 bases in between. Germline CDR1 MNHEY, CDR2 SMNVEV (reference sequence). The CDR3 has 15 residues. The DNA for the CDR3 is TGTGCCAGCAGTTTTACCAGTAACAGGGCTTATGGCTACACCTTC. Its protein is CASSFTSNRAYGYTF.

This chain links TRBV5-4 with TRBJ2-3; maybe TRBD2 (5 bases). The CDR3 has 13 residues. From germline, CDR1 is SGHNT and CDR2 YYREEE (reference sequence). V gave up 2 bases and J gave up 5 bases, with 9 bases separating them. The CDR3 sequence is CASSFVAQDTQYF. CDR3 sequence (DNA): TGTGCCAGCAGCTTCGTAGCGCAAGATACGCAGTATTTT.

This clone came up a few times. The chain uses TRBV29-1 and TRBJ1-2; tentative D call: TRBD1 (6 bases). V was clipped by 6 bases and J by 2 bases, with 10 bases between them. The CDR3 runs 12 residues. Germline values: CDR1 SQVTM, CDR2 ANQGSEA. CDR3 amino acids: CSVGTPNYGYTF. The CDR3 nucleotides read TGCAGCGTAGGGACACCCAACTATGGCTACACCTTC.

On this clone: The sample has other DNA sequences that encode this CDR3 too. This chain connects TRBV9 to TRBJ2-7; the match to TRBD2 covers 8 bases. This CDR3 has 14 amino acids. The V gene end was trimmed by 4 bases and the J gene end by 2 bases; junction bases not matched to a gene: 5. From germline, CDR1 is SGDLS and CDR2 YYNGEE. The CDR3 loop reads CASSPGTSPYEQYF. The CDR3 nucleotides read TGTGCCAGCAGCCCCGGGACTAGTCCCTACGAGCAGTACTTC.

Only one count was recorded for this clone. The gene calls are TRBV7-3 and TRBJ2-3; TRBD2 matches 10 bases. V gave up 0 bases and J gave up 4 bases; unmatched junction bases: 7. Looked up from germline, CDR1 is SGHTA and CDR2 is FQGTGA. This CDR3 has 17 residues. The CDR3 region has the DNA TGTGCCAGCAGCTTAACTAGTACTAGCGGGAATGCAGATACGCAGTATTTT. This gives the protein CASSLTSTSGNADTQYF.

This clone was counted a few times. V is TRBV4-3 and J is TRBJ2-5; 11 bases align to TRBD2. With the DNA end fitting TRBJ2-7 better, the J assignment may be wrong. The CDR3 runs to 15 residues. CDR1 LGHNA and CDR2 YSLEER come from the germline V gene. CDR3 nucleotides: TGCGCCAGCAGCATTCGACTAGCGGGAAACTACGAGCAGTACTTC. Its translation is CASSIRLAGNYEQYF.